This T cell receptor beta chain was sequenced for a study of graft-versus-host responses after intestinal transplantation. The overall study: Each recipient received a multivisceral, liver-intestinal, or isolated intestinal graft. Overall study results and limits: The presence of high graft-versus-host to host-versus-graft clonal ratios in allografts characterized patients with graft-donor T cell macrochimerism.

Repertoires were generated with immunoSEQ multiplex PCR, while TCRdb's copy carries only in-frame clones and drops some. The sample shows approximately 70,000 clones, 84% of them seen only once. The V gene lost 0 bases and the J gene lost 6 bases, with 19 bases spanning the gap. Germline-derived CDR1 and CDR2 are PRHDT and FYEKMQ (reference sequence). The CDR3 covers 17 residues. Note on this clone: What it binds is unknown.

The clonotype comes from a human donor who was the organ donor for an intestinal transplant. The sample here was unstimulated CD4+ T cells sorted from spleen or lymph node cells, taken before transplant. J is TRBJ2-3 and V is TRBV13, with a weak D call TRBD2 (6 bases). This CDR3 is CASSLGGGANKGDTQYF. CDR3 in DNA: TGTGCCAGCAGCTTAGGGGGCGGGGCCAACAAGGGGGATACGCAGTATTTT.